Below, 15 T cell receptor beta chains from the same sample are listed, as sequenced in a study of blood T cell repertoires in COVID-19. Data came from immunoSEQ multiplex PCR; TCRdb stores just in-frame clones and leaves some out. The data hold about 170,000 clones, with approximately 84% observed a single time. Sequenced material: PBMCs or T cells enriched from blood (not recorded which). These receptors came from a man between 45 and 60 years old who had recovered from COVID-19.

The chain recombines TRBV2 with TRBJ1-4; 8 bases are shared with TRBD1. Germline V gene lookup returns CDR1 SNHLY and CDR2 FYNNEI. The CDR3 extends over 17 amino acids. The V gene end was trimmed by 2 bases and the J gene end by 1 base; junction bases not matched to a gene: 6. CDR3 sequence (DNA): TGTGCCAGCAGTGAATGGCAGGGGGCAGTAACTAATGAAAAACTGTTTTTT. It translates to CASSEWQGAVTNEKLFF. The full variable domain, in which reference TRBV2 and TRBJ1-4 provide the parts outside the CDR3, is EPEVTQTPSHQVTQMGQEVILRCVPISNHLYFYWYRQILGQKVEFLVSFYNNEISEKSEIFDDQFSVERPDGSNFTLKIRSTKLEDSAMYFCASSEWQGAVTNEKLFFGSGTQLSVL.

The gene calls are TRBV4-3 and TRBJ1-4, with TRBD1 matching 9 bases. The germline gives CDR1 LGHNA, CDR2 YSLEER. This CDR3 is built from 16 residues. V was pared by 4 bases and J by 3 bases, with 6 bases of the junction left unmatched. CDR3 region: CASSPTGGLANEKLFF. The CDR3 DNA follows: TGCGCCAGCAGCCCCACAGGGGGCCTGGCTAATGAAAAACTGTTTTTT.

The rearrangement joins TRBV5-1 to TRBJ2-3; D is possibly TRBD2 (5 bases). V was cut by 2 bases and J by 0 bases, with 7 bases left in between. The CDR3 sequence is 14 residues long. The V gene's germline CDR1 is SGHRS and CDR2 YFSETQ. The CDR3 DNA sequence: TGCGCCAGCAGCTTCAGCGGAAGCACAGATACGCAGTATTTT. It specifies CASSFSGSTDTQYF.

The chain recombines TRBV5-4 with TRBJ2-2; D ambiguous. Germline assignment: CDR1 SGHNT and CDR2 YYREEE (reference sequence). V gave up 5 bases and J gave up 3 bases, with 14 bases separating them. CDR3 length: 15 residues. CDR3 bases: TGTGCCAGCAGACCCGATCTTCAGGACACCGGGGAGCTGTTTTTT. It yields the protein CASRPDLQDTGELFF.

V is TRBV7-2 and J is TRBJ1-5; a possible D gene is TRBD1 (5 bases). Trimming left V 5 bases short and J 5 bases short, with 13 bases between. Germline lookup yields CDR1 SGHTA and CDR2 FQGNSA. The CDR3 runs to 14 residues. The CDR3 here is CASSGGPGDQPQHF. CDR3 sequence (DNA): TGTGCCAGCAGCGGGGGTCCGGGAGATCAGCCCCAGCATTTT.

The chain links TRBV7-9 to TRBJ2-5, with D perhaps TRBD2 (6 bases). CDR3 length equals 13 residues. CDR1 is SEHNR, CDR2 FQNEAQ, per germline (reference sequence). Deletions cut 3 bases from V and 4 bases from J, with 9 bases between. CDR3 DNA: TGTGCCAGCAGCTTTTGGGGAGGAGAGACCCAGTACTTC. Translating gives CASSFWGGETQYF.

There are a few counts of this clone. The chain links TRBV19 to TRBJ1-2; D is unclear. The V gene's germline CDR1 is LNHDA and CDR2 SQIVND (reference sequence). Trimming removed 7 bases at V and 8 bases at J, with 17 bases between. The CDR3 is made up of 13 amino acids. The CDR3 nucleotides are TGTGCCAGTACCCGCGGGGTTGGCGGCGGCTACACCTTC. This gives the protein CASTRGVGGGYTF.

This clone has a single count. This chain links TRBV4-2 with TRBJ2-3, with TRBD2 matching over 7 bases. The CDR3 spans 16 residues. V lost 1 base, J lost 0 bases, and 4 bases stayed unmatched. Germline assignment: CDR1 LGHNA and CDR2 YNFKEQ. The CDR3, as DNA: TGTGCCAGCAGCCAAGTCAGCGGGAAGAGCACAGATACGCAGTATTTT. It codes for CASSQVSGKSTDTQYF.

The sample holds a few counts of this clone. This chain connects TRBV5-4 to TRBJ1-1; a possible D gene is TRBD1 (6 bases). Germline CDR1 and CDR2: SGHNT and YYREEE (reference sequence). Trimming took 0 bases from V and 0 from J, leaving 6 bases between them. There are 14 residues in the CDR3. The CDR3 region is CASSLGQVNTEAFF. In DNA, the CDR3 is TGTGCCAGCAGCTTGGGACAGGTGAACACTGAAGCTTTCTTT.

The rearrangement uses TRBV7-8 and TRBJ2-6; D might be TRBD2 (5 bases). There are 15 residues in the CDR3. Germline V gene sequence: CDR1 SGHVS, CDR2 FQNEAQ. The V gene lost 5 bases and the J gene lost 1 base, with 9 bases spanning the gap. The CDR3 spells CASSPGLSGANVLTF. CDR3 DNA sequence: TGTGCCAGCAGCCCCGGACTGTCTGGGGCCAACGTCCTGACTTTC.

This CDR3 reads CAIRNSHPGQGYAYGYTF. The CDR3 bases are TGTGCCATCAGGAACAGTCATCCGGGACAGGGGTATGCGTATGGCTACACCTTC. V gene TRBV10-3 combines with J gene TRBJ1-2, with TRBD1 matching over 10 bases. V was pared by 6 bases and J by 5 bases, with 18 bases of the junction left unmatched. The CDR3 runs 18 residues. Germline V gives CDR1 ENHRY, CDR2 SYGVKD.

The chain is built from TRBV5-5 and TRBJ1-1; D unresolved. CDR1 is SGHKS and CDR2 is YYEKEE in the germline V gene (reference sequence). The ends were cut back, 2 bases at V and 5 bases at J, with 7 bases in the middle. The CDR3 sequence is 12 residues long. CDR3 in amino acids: CASSFSGTEAFF. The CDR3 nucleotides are TGTGCCAGCAGCTTTTCGGGAACTGAAGCTTTCTTT.

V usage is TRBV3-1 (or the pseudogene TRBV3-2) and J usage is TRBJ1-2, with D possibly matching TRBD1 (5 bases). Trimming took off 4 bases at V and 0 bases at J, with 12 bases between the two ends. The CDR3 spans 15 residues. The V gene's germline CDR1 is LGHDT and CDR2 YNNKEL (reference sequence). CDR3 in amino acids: CASSPRQSSNYGYTF. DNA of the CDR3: TGTGCCAGCAGCCCGAGACAGAGCTCTAACTATGGCTACACCTTC.

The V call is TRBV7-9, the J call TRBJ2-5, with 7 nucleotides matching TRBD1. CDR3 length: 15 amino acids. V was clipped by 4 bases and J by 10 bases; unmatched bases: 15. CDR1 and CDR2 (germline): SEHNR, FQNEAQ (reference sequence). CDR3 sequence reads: CASSSRTGASMGQYF. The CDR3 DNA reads TGTGCCAGCAGCTCCCGGACAGGCGCCTCAATGGGCCAGTACTTC.

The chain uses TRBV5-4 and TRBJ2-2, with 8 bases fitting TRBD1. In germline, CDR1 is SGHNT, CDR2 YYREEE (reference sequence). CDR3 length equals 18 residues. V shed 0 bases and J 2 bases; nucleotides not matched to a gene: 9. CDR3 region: CASSLAGGGFPNTGELFF. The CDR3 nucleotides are TGTGCCAGCAGCTTGGCAGGGGGCGGATTCCCAAACACCGGGGAGCTGTTTTTT.